Here is one TCR beta chain with its context. Its target is unknown. The sample originates from a study of T cell responses to AZD1222 COVID-19 vaccine. Germline assignment: CDR1 MNHEY and CDR2 SVGEGT. The CDR3 length is 12 residues. V lost 4 bases and J 5 bases, leaving 8 bases between the germline ends. The study's findings and limits: At study baseline, merely five or six AZD1222 recipients were seropositive. Donors in the cohort were predominantly white British and more often female, and clonal diversity was possibly underestimated.

Profiling relied on immunoSEQ multiplex PCR, and the TCRdb table lists in-frame clones only, not all of them. The sample gives about 120,000 clones, roughly 88% of which show up once; over 3% is in the top ten. The rearrangement links TRBV6-2 or TRBV6-3 to TRBJ1-1; D is ambiguous. The sample in question was peripheral blood, obtained on day 0 of AZD1222 vaccination. The clonotype comes from an adult in good health. CDR3 DNA sequence: TGTGCCAGCAGTTCGTTGGGGACTGAAGCTTTCTTT. Protein: CASSSLGTEAFF.